This T cell receptor (beta chain) was profiled in a study of CD8 T cells in ankylosing spondylitis (dated by TCRdb to the late 2010s). In terms of the full investigation: To find TCR variants linked to disease, the study profiled T cell receptor beta repertoires in ankylosing spondylitis patients and healthy donors. In total, the full study cohort was made up of some 100 healthy donors and 25 ankylosing spondylitis patients. Peripheral blood was sampled, and synovial fluid was also collected from ankylosing spondylitis patients. Study-wide findings and limitations: Blood from ankylosing spondylitis patients appeared to be characterized by a TCR beta motif made up of 8 or 9 highly homologous amino acid variants. The disease-linked clones had a CD8+ phenotype and were found at relatively low frequencies in peripheral blood. Some motif variants had previously been reported in the synovial fluid and blood of reactive arthritis patients, which suggests shared mechanisms of disease initiation. Significant enrichment of the disease-linked clones was reported in matched synovial fluid samples from ankylosing spondylitis patients.

Synovial fluid samples were paired with blood samples taken from the same ankylosing spondylitis patients. Of note for this clonotype: The antigen this receptor binds is unknown. Qualities for individual bases were not recorded, and no much larger clone is one base off.

The instrument given in TCRdb is Illumina HiSeq 2500. TCR beta libraries were prepared by quantitative 5'-RACE with molecular barcodes. The authors' analysis ran thus. Disease-linked TCR variants were identified with a new computational method built on a probabilistic model of VDJ rearrangement. Clones were called with MiXCR by TCRdb after fastp trimmed the public reads at Q25, and only in-frame beta chains were retained. Rows with a matching CDR3 protein are joined into one entry that keeps the most common DNA and genes. The V and J calls, along with clone size, are taken from TCRdb and not from the paper's own processing. This sample has approximately 110,000 distinct CDR3 sequences in its table, and 24% of those were observed once. Approximately 13% of the sample belongs to the ten largest clones. The germline V gene (reference sequence) supplies CDR1 DFQATT and CDR2 SNEGSKA. The CDR3 covers 16 residues, taking in both the cysteine and the phenylalanine. Kept here is only the CDR3 DNA, which spans 48 bases and is read in frame from base 1. V lost 8 bases and J lost 1 base, and the count of bases not matched to a germline gene is 14.

The rearranged segments are TRBV20-1 and TRBJ2-1, and TRBD1 matches 7 of the central bases. The sequencing sample was made of synovial fluid, either unsorted or a sorted T cell fraction (not recorded which). The sequence derives from a male donor with ankylosing spondylitis. CDR3 region: CSSLQQGSRSYNEQFF. The DNA sequence follows: TGCAGTTCTCTTCAACAGGGGTCACGGTCCTACAATGAGCAGTTCTTC.